These T cell receptor beta chains were read from a single sample in a study of cytomegalovirus exposure and HLA in healthy donors. Clones were read by immunoSEQ multiplex PCR, and TCRdb kept only the in-frame ones, dropping some. Of tens of thousands of clones listed, 73% were seen once; the top ten hold roughly 5.3%. Sequencing used PBMCs. These TCRs come from a man in his forties or fifties in good health and CMV-seronegative. The CDR3 runs from the conserved cysteine through the conserved F or W. D genes are given only for firm matches. Expanded clones get a size class; other rows say once, few or many, or leave the size out.

J	D	V	size	CDR3	DNA
TRBJ2-7	-	TRBV7-9	-	CASSLEGAIGYEQYF	TGTGCCAGCAGCTTAGAAGGGGCTATCGGCTACGAGCAGTACTTC
TRBJ2-7	-	TRBV6-5	-	CASSYSSPGRSYEQYF	TGTGCCAGCAGTTACTCGAGTCCAGGGCGATCCTACGAGCAGTACTTC
TRBJ1-2	-	TRBV27	once	CASVGANYGYTF	TGTGCCAGCGTGGGGGCGAACTATGGCTACACCTTC
TRBJ1-2	TRBD1	TRBV6-1	once	CASIRDRGDGYTF	TGTGCCAGCATCAGGGACAGGGGAGATGGCTACACCTTC
TRBJ1-1	-	TRBV10-3	-	CAIRGAGGRNTEAFF	TGTGCCATCAGGGGCGCCGGGGGGAGGAACACTGAAGCTTTCTTT
TRBJ1-1	TRBD1	TRBV2	-	CASSADRVVTEAFF	TGTGCCAGCAGTGCGGACAGGGTGGTGACTGAAGCTTTCTTT
TRBJ2-2	-	TRBV5-6	-	CASSFQRHTGELFF	TGTGCCAGTAGCTTTCAGCGACACACCGGGGAGCTGTTTTTT
TRBJ1-6	-	TRBV9	-	CASSGSGYYNSPLHF	TGTGCCAGCAGCGGCTCAGGATACTATAATTCACCCCTCCACTTT
TRBJ1-2	TRBD1	TRBV7-9	-	CASSFGSNGQGTYYGYTF	TGTGCCAGCAGCTTCGGGAGTAATGGACAGGGAACATACTATGGCTACACCTTC
TRBJ1-5	TRBD1	TRBV5-1	few	CASSLSLTGEKHF	TGCGCCAGCAGCTTGTCCCTAACAGGGGAAAAGCATTTT
TRBJ2-7	TRBD1	TRBV7-9	-	CASSFTSGTGGYEQYF	TGTGCCAGCAGCTTTACTTCCGGGACAGGGGGCTACGAGCAGTACTTC
TRBJ1-1	TRBD1	TRBV6-6	-	CASSSRDRGVF	TGTGCCAGCAGTTCCAGGGACAGAGGGGTCTTT
TRBJ1-1	-	TRBV5-1	-	CASRGGRVNTEAFF	TGCGCCAGCAGGGGGGGGCGGGTGAACACTGAAGCTTTCTTT
TRBJ2-5	TRBD2	TRBV10-3	few	CAISESKSTSGGRETQYF	TGTGCCATCAGTGAGTCGAAGAGCACTAGCGGGGGGAGAGAGACCCAGTACTTC
TRBJ1-2	-	TRBV25-1	-	CASGGKGGYGYTF	TGTGCCAGTGGGGGGAAGGGTGGCTATGGCTACACCTTC
TRBJ2-3	-	TRBV7-6	-	CASSLFRTPLGDTQYF	TGTGCCAGCAGCTTATTCCGGACTCCCCTAGGAGATACGCAGTATTTT
TRBJ2-5	-	TRBV10-2	once	CASSESSGGQETQYF	TGCGCCAGCAGTGAGTCGTCAGGGGGGCAAGAGACCCAGTACTTC
TRBJ1-1	-	TRBV9	-	CASSARGVNTEAFF	TGTGCCAGCAGCGCCCGGGGGGTGAACACTGAAGCTTTCTTT
TRBJ1-2	-	TRBV21-1	-	CASSKKQGAGYTF	TGTGCCAGCAGCAAAAAACAGGGGGCTGGCTACACCTTC
TRBJ1-6	TRBD1	TRBV4-1	-	CASSQEAAGGGSPLHF	TGCGCCAGCAGCCAAGAAGCTGCAGGGGGCGGATCACCCCTCCACTTT
TRBJ1-1	-	TRBV18	-	CASSPLGQSMNTEAFF	TGTGCCAGCTCACCACTAGGACAGTCGATGAACACTGAAGCTTTCTTT
TRBJ1-6	-	TRBV4-2	-	CASSQANSRQNSPLHF	TGTGCCAGCAGCCAAGCGAACAGCCGACAGAATTCACCCCTCCACTTT
TRBJ2-1	-	TRBV9	-	CASSLQDGQSSYNEQFF	TGTGCCAGCAGCCTTCAGGATGGACAGAGCTCCTACAATGAGCAGTTCTTC
TRBJ2-1	TRBD2	TRBV4-2	few	CASSQDPGLAGGPADEQFF	TGTGCCAGCAGCCAAGACCCCGGACTAGCGGGGGGGCCGGCCGATGAGCAGTTCTTC
TRBJ1-5	TRBD1	TRBV5-8	-	CASSPSGQVREPQHF	TGTGCCAGCAGCCCCTCGGGACAGGTAAGGGAGCCCCAGCATTTT
TRBJ1-1	-	TRBV19	-	CASSTPDRNTEAFF	TGTGCCAGTAGTACCCCGGACAGGAACACTGAAGCTTTCTTT
TRBJ2-7	-	TRBV15	-	CATSTITDRRDEQYF	TGTGCCACCAGCACTATTACTGACAGGCGGGACGAGCAGTACTTC
TRBJ2-1	-	TRBV2	-	CAQRPRERFHNEQFF	TGTGCCCAGAGACCCCGGGAAAGATTTCACAATGAGCAGTTCTTC
TRBJ1-2	TRBD1	TRBV15	once	CATSVGQALTYGYTF	TGTGCCACCAGCGTAGGACAGGCCCTCACCTATGGCTACACCTTC
TRBJ2-7	-	TRBV2	few	CASPPGGPARPYEQYF	TGTGCCAGCCCCCCCGGCGGGCCCGCCCGCCCCTACGAGCAGTACTTC
TRBJ2-4	TRBD1	TRBV5-1	-	CASSLVYRGSKNIQYF	TGCGCCAGCAGCTTGGTGTACAGGGGATCCAAAAACATTCAGTACTTC
TRBJ2-1	TRBD2	TRBV2	few	CASSEVGGYNEQFF	TGTGCCAGCAGTGAAGTCGGGGGGTACAATGAGCAGTTCTTC
TRBJ2-7	TRBD1	TRBV9	-	CASSQTGGPYEQYF	TGTGCCAGCAGCCAGACAGGGGGACCCTACGAGCAGTACTTC
TRBJ2-1	TRBD1	TRBV7-9	once	CASSPGGADNEQFF	TGTGCCAGCAGCCCAGGGGGAGCTGACAATGAGCAGTTCTTC
TRBJ1-4	-	TRBV5-1	-	CASSLAGLANEKLFF	TGCGCCAGCAGCTTGGCCGGGTTGGCTAATGAAAAACTGTTTTTT
TRBJ2-1	-	TRBV4-2	few	CASSQVSGAGAYNEQFF	TGTGCCAGCAGCCAAGTATCGGGGGCGGGGGCTTACAATGAGCAGTTCTTC
TRBJ1-1	-	TRBV27	-	CASSHRRASPEAFF	TGTGCCAGCAGTCATCGGCGGGCTTCACCTGAAGCTTTCTTT
TRBJ2-4	-	TRBV12-5	-	CASGFLAGSSIF	TGTGCTAGTGGTTTTCTGGCAGGCTCCTCCATCTTC
TRBJ1-1	TRBD1	TRBV6-5	-	CASMRDRGIRTEAFF	TGTGCCAGCATGAGGGACAGGGGGATTCGCACTGAAGCTTTCTTT
TRBJ2-1	TRBD1	TRBV5-1	-	CASSSTSGGSYNEQFF	TGCGCCAGCAGCTCGACTTCAGGGGGCTCCTACAATGAGCAGTTCTTC
TRBJ2-7	-	TRBV10-3	-	CAIGAWGGHEQYF	TGTGCCATCGGGGCCTGGGGTGGACACGAGCAGTACTTC
TRBJ2-1	-	TRBV7-9	few	CASSLGLNEQFF	TGTGCCAGCAGCTTAGGTCTCAATGAGCAGTTCTTC
TRBJ2-2	-	TRBV4-1	medium-sized	CASSQGASNTGELFF	TGCGCCAGCAGCCAAGGAGCCTCGAACACCGGGGAGCTGTTTTTT
TRBJ2-2	TRBD2	TRBV9	-	CASSVDVTSGGADTGELFF	TGTGCCAGCAGCGTAGATGTTACTAGCGGGGGGGCCGACACCGGGGAGCTGTTTTTT
TRBJ1-1	-	TRBV7-9	-	CASSLVGRLNTEAFF	TGTGCCAGCAGCTTAGTGGGGAGACTGAACACTGAAGCTTTCTTT
TRBJ2-7	-	TRBV29-1	-	CSGTDVYEQYF	TGCAGCGGTACAGATGTCTACGAGCAGTACTTC
TRBJ1-2	TRBD1	TRBV4-1	-	CASSQRQPGTGGLYGYTF	TGCGCCAGCAGCCAACGACAACCCGGGACAGGGGGCCTATATGGCTACACCTTC
TRBJ1-1	TRBD1	TRBV6-5	-	CASGFRDRGWGTEAFF	TGTGCCAGCGGTTTCCGGGACAGGGGCTGGGGCACTGAAGCTTTCTTT
TRBJ2-7	-	TRBV10-1	many	CASSGGDEQYF	TGCGCCAGCAGTGGGGGGGACGAGCAGTACTTC
TRBJ2-5	TRBD2	TRBV7-7	-	CAAGPGGPTETQYF	TGTGCCGCGGGCCCGGGGGGGCCCACAGAGACCCAGTACTTC
TRBJ1-1	-	TRBV6-1	-	CAGRRGSGETEAFF	TGTGCCGGGAGGCGAGGGTCCGGGGAGACTGAAGCTTTCTTT
TRBJ2-3	-	TRBV4-1	-	CASSRADTQYF	TGCGCCAGCAGCCGCGCAGATACGCAGTATTTT
TRBJ2-1	-	TRBV10-2	-	CASSDGRGQFF	TGCGCCAGCAGTGATGGTAGAGGGCAGTTCTTC
TRBJ1-3	-	TRBV12-5	-	CASGPSSNTIYF	TGTGCTAGTGGCCCCTCGTCGAACACCATATATTTT
TRBJ2-5	TRBD2	TRBV6-7	-	CASSYSGGGEETQYF	TGTGCCAGCAGTTACTCTGGCGGGGGGGAAGAGACCCAGTACTTC
TRBJ2-3	TRBD1	TRBV18	-	CASSPRDRGTDTQYF	TGTGCCAGCTCACCACGGGACAGGGGCACAGATACGCAGTATTTT
TRBJ1-5	-	TRBV5-4	once	CASSFDSGPQHF	TGTGCCAGCAGCTTTGACAGTGGGCCCCAGCATTTT
TRBJ1-5	-	TRBV21-1	once	CASKTLPDTPSSAERRVQPQHF	TGTGCCAGCAAGACCCTTCCGGATACACCTTCTTCCGCAGAGAGGAGGGTTCAGCCCCAGCATTTT
TRBJ1-3	-	TRBV7-8	-	CASSLATLQGAGNTIYF	TGTGCCAGCAGCTTAGCTACTCTACAGGGCGCTGGAAACACCATATATTTT
TRBJ2-7	TRBD1	TRBV30	-	CAWTGTGPYEQYF	TGTGCCTGGACCGGGACAGGGCCATACGAGCAGTACTTC